This T cell receptor beta chain was recorded in a study of cytomegalovirus exposure and HLA in healthy donors. Study-wide results and limits: In a later analysis, DRB1 alleles had the most associated TCRs; HLA-C alleles the fewest. The authors assumed roughly uniform sequencing depth across donors for presence/absence analyses.

As regards this clone: What it binds is unknown.

Germline V gene lookup returns CDR1 SGHTS and CDR2 YDEGEE. Trimming removed 7 bases from V and 5 bases from J, with 12 bases in between. The CDR3 consists of 12 residues. Primers for the PCR totalled 60 Vbeta and 13 Jbeta. TCRdb keeps only in-frame clones here, not all; method: immunoSEQ multiplex PCR. The sample contains 90,000 to 150,000 clones, 75% to 80% of which appear only once. V and J are TRBV5-8 and TRBJ1-2; tentative D call: TRBD1 (5 bases). Sequencing was carried out using PBMCs. The sequence was obtained from a middle-aged woman in good health and CMV-seropositive. The CDR3 spells CASGLGGYGYTF. CDR3 sequence (DNA): TGTGCCAGCGGACTCGGGGGTTATGGCTACACCTTC. Supplemented by reference TRBV5-8 and TRBJ1-2, the full variable domain reads EAGVTQSPTHLIKTRGQQATLRCSPISGHTSVYWYQQALGLGLQFLLWYDEGEERNRGNFPPRFSGRQFPNYSSELNVNALELEDSALYLCASGLGGYGYTFGSGTRLTVV.